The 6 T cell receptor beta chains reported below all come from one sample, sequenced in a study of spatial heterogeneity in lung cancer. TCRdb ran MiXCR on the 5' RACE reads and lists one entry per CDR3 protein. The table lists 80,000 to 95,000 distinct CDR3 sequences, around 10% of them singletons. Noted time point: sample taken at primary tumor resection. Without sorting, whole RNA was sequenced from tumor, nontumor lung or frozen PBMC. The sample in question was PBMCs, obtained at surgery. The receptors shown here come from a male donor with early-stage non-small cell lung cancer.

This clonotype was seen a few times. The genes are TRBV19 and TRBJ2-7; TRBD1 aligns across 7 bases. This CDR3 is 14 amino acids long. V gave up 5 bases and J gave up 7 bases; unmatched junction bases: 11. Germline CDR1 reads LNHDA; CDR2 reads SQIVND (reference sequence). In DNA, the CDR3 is TGTGCCAGTAGTGGAGGACAGGCGGCGTGGGAGCAGTACTTC. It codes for CASSGGQAAWEQYF.

The CDR3 bases are TGTGCCAGCAGTACCGACAGGAACCGTTCACCCCTCCACTTT. Its protein is CASSTDRNRSPLHF. The rearrangement links TRBV6-6 to TRBJ1-6; D is possibly TRBD1 (6 bases). V lost 5 bases and J lost 9, with 14 bases in between. Germline-derived CDR1 and CDR2 are MNHNY and SVGAGI (reference sequence). This CDR3 has 14 residues.

In DNA form, the CDR3 reads TGCAGCGCTGACAACAGGGCCATGAACACTGAAGCTTTCTTT. It specifies CSADNRAMNTEAFF. The J gene is TRBJ1-1, the V gene TRBV29-1; D may be TRBD1 (6 bases). V gave up 7 bases and J gave up 0 bases, with 15 bases separating them. The CDR3 is 14 amino acids. Germline loops: CDR1 SQVTM, CDR2 ANQGSEA. The full variable domain, in which reference TRBV29-1 and TRBJ1-1 provide the parts outside the CDR3, is SAVISQKPSRDICQRGTSLTIQCQVDSQVTMMFWYRQQPGQSLTLIATANQGSEATYESGFVIDKFPISRPNLTFSTLTVSNMSPEDSSIYLCSADNRAMNTEAFFGQGTRLTVV.

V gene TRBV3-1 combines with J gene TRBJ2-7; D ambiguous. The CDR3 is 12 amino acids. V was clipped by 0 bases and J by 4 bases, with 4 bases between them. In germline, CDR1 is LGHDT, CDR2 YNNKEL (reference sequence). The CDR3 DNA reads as TGTGCCAGCAGCCAAGACAGTTACGAGCAGTACTTC. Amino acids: CASSQDSYEQYF.

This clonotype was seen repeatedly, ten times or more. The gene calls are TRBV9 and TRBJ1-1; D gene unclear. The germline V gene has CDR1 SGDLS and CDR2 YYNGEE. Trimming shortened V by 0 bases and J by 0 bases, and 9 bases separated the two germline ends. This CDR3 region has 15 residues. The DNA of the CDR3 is TGTGCCAGCAGCGTAGACGGTTACATGAACACTGAAGCTTTCTTT. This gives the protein CASSVDGYMNTEAFF.

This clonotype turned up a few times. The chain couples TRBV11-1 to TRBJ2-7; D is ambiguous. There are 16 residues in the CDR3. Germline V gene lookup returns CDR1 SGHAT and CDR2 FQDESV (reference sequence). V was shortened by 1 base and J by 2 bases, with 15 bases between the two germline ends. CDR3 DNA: TGTGCCAGCAGCTTAGATGGACGGACGTCTCCCTACGAGCAGTACTTC. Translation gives CASSLDGRTSPYEQYF.